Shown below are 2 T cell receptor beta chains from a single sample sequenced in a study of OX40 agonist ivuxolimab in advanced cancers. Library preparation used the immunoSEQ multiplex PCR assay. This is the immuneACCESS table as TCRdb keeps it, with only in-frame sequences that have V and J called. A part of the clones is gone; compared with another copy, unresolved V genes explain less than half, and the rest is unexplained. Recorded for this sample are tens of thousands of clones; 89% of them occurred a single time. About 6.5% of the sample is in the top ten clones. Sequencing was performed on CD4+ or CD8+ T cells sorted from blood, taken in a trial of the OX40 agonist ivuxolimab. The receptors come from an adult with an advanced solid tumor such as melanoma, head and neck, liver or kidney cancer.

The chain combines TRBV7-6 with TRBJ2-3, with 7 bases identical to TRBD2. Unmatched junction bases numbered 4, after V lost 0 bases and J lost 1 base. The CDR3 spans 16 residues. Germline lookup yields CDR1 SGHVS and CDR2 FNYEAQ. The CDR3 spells CASSLAAGAGTDTQYF. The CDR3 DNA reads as TGTGCCAGCAGCTTAGCGGCGGGAGCGGGCACAGATACGCAGTATTTT.

Written as DNA, the CDR3 is TGTGCCAAATACAGGGATGACACCGGGGAGCTGTTTTTT. It encodes CAKYRDDTGELFF. This chain uses TRBV6-1 with TRBJ2-2, with a possible D match to TRBD1 (6 bases). Germline assignment: CDR1 MNHNS and CDR2 SASEGT. The V and J ends lost 10 bases and 3 bases respectively, with 12 bases between them. The CDR3 loop spans 13 amino acids.